The clone carrying this T cell receptor beta chain was seen only a few times. Its specificity is not known. A library of TCRbeta sequences, prepared with unique molecular identifiers, was generated. TCRdb used MiXCR to reprocess the PCR reads, holding one entry per CDR3 protein. The data contain around 700,000 distinct CDR3 sequences, 10% to 15% of them singletons. CDR3 length: 16 residues. V shed 4 bases and J 3 bases; nucleotides not matched to a gene: 10. CDR1 DFQATT and CDR2 SNEGSKA come from the germline V gene (reference sequence). This specimen belongs to a study of T-cell reconstitution after alpha-beta-depleted transplantation in children. The study's findings and limits: Where alpha-beta T cells came from about two months after transplant was reportedly several hundred expanded graft clones. Several patients had high TCRbeta diversity at day 60; it came from surviving recipient T cells and thymic progenitors. T cells produced anew were the main source of T-cell counts and diversity one year after transplant.

This specimen consisted of PBMCs, obtained before TCRalphabeta/CD19-depleted stem cell transplant. The chain employs TRBV20-1 and TRBJ2-1, with TRBD2 matching over 9 bases. This TCR was recovered from a girl aged 2 to 10 with congenital amegakaryocytic thrombocytopenia, due to receive a stem cell transplant. CDR3 sequence (DNA): TGCAGTGCTAAGGAGGGGGCGGGAGGGAACTACAATGAGCAGTTCTTC. It encodes CSAKEGAGGNYNEQFF.